This TCR beta chain was profiled in a study of blood T cell repertoires in COVID-19. Germline CDR1 and CDR2: SGHTA and FQGNSA. CDR3 length: 15 amino acids. V dropped 5 bases and J dropped 1 base, with 14 bases sitting between them. Clones were sequenced by immunoSEQ multiplex PCR, and TCRdb holds only the in-frame ones, with some missing. The table records tens of thousands of clones, about 81% of them present only once. The TCR sequence derives from a man between 60 and 75 years old with COVID-19, enrolled during active disease. Sequences were obtained from peripheral blood. The chain is built from TRBV7-2 and TRBJ1-1; the D gene is possibly TRBD1 (5 bases). The CDR3: CASSMEGSGNTEAFF. In DNA, the CDR3 is TGTGCCAGCAGCATGGAGGGGAGTGGGAACACTGAAGCTTTCTTT.